The rows below give T cell receptor beta chains drawn from one sample of a study of T-cell reconstitution after alpha-beta-depleted transplantation in children. TCRdb ran MiXCR on the PCR reads and lists one entry per CDR3 protein. This sample has around 420,000 distinct CDR3 sequences, with 15% to 20% found just once. The source material was PBMCs, mostly from graft donor cells, sampled 360 days after TCRalphabeta/CD19-depleted stem cell transplant. These receptors all come from a boy under three years old who had a stem cell transplant for Wiskott-Aldrich syndrome, so the T cells may come from the graft donor. CDR3s include the opening cysteine and the closing phenylalanine or tryptophan. D genes are given only for firm matches. A clone size is listed for some rows: how often the clone was seen (once, few, many), or a class if it is expanded.

>few|TRBD1|TRBJ2-3|TRBV3-1
TGTGCCAGCAGCCGCAGCCCACAGGGGGCCGGGACAGATACGCAGTATTTT
CASSRSPQGAGTDTQYF
>-|-|TRBJ2-1|TRBV11-2
TGTGCCAGCATCGAGTGGGGAGGCAGTGGTGAGCAGTTCTTC
CASIEWGGSGEQFF
>-|TRBD1|TRBJ2-5|TRBV29-1
TGCAGCGTTGAAGATCTCCTGAGGACAGGGCGCTGGACCCAGTACTTC
CSVEDLLRTGRWTQYF
>-|TRBD2|TRBJ2-1|TRBV3-1
TGTGCCTTCAGTTTTCAGAAGGGGAGGGCCTGGGGCTACAATGAGCAGTTCTTC
CAFSFQKGRAWGYNEQFF
>few|-|TRBJ2-2|TRBV7-2
TGTGCCAGCAGCCCTCGAGCCGGAAGGGGCACCGGGGAGCTGTTTTTT
CASSPRAGRGTGELFF
>-|TRBD1|TRBJ2-3|TRBV5-1
TGCGCCAGCAGGGGACAGACCTCTAGCACAGATACGCAGTATTTT
CASRGQTSSTDTQYF
>-|TRBD2|TRBJ2-7|TRBV7-9
TGTGCCAGCAGCCTCCGGACGGCGGGGGATTACGAGCAGTACTTC
CASSLRTAGDYEQYF
>-|TRBD2|TRBJ2-1|TRBV12-3/TRBV12-4
TGTGCCAGCAGCATGGGACTAGCCCACAATGAGCAGTTCTTC
CASSMGLAHNEQFF
>-|-|TRBJ2-7|TRBV27
TGTGCCAGCAGTTCTAACGGACCCTACGAGCAGTACTTC
CASSSNGPYEQYF
>few|TRBD2|TRBJ2-5|TRBV10-3
TGTGCCATCAGTGAGTCGTTACTAGCGGGGCAAGAGACCCAGTACTTC
CAISESLLAGQETQYF
>-|-|TRBJ2-1|TRBV19
TGTGCCAGTAGTAGGACGACAAGGCCCTACAATGAGCAGTTCTTC
CASSRTTRPYNEQFF
>-|-|TRBJ1-4|TRBV3-1
TGTGCCAGCAGCCCCAGGTTGGATGAAAAACTGTTTTTT
CASSPRLDEKLFF
>few|-|TRBJ2-3|TRBV24-1
TGTGCCACCAGTGATGAGCTCACAGATACGCAGTATTTT
CATSDELTDTQYF
>-|-|TRBJ1-1|TRBV5-1
TGCGCCAGCAGCTTGGCGAGGGGGATGAACACTGAAGCTTTCTTT
CASSLARGMNTEAFF
>few|-|TRBJ2-7|TRBV7-2
TGTGCCAGCAGCTTATCGCGTAGGATTCCCTCCGAGCAGTACTTC
CASSLSRRIPSEQYF
>few|TRBD1|TRBJ2-1|TRBV20-1
TGCAGTGCTAGATCCCCGGGACAGGGATACAATGAGCAGTTCTTC
CSARSPGQGYNEQFF
>-|-|TRBJ2-3|TRBV5-1
TGCGCCAGCAGCCGGAAGGTTCCCGTAGGGCCCATCGGCACAGATACGCAGTATTTT
CASSRKVPVGPIGTDTQYF
>few|TRBD2|TRBJ2-3|TRBV29-1
TGCAGCGTGTTACTAGCGGGGGGGAAAAGCACAGATACGCAGTATTTT
CSVLLAGGKSTDTQYF
>-|-|TRBJ2-2|TRBV12-3/TRBV12-4
TGTGCCAGCAGCTACCCCGGGACGGGGAACGGGGAGCTGTTTTTT
CASSYPGTGNGELFF
>few|TRBD1|TRBJ2-3|TRBV20-1
TGCAGTGCTAACGACAGGGGCAGGGGCACAGATACGCAGTATTTT
CSANDRGRGTDTQYF
>many|TRBD2|TRBJ2-1|TRBV20-1
TGCAGTGCTCCCGGGACTAGCGTCGCGGAGCAGTTCTTC
CSAPGTSVAEQFF
>-|-|TRBJ2-5|TRBV20-1
TGCAGTGCAGTTCGGGAAGGAGAGACCCAGTACTTC
CSAVREGETQYF
>few|-|TRBJ2-2|TRBV5-1
TGCGCCAGCAGCTTGGCTCGTGCGGCCCTGAACACCGGGGAGCTGTTTTTT
CASSLARAALNTGELFF
>-|-|TRBJ2-2|TRBV20-1
TGCAGTGGGGAGGCCACCGGGGAGCTGTTTTTT
CSGEATGELFF
>-|-|TRBJ2-7|TRBV14
TGTGCCAGCAGCCAAGAGTTCGCTCCTTTCTACGAGCAGTACTTC
CASSQEFAPFYEQYF
>-|TRBD1|TRBJ1-6|TRBV6-5
TGTGCCAGCAGTAACAGGGGAAATTCACCCCTCCACTTT
CASSNRGNSPLHF
>-|TRBD2|TRBJ2-1|TRBV5-4
TGTGCCAGCAGCTTTACCACTAGCGGGAGGACCAATGAGCAGTTCTTC
CASSFTTSGRTNEQFF
>few|TRBD2|TRBJ2-5|TRBV15
TGTGCCACCAGCAGTCTACTAGCGGGGGTCCAAGAGACCCAGTACTTC
CATSSLLAGVQETQYF
>few|-|TRBJ2-7|TRBV12-3/TRBV12-4
TGTGCCAGCAGTCTGAAAGGGGTCTACGAGCAGTACTTC
CASSLKGVYEQYF
>-|-|TRBJ2-2|TRBV24-1
TGTGCCACCAGTGATGTGCGTACAGGGAGTGACACCGGGGAGCTGTTTTTT
CATSDVRTGSDTGELFF
>few|-|TRBJ2-7|TRBV7-8
TGTGCCAGCAGCCCAGACGGTAACGAGCAGTACTTC
CASSPDGNEQYF
>-|TRBD1|TRBJ2-5|TRBV2
TGTACCTGCAGTCAACCGACCGAGGACAGGGTCACGGAGGAGACCCAGTACTTC
CTCSQPTEDRVTEETQYF
>-|-|TRBJ2-7|TRBV18
TGTGCCAGCTCACCCGCAGTCCCAGAGTACGAGCAGTACTTC
CASSPAVPEYEQYF
>few|-|TRBJ2-1|TRBV11-1
TGTGCCAGCAGCTTAGACAAGGGGTTTGGAGAGGGGACCTACAATGAGCAGTTCTTC
CASSLDKGFGEGTYNEQFF
>few|TRBD2|TRBJ2-1|TRBV20-1
TGCAGTGCTTCACTCACCGGGACTAGCTTAAATGAGCAGTTCTTC
CSASLTGTSLNEQFF
>few|TRBD1|TRBJ2-1|TRBV15
TGTGCCACCAGCAGAGTAGGGGGCGCCGGTCATGAGCAGTTCTTC
CATSRVGGAGHEQFF
>-|-|TRBJ2-5|TRBV6-1
TGTGCCAGCAGTGAAGTTCGTAGGTGGGAGACCCAGTACTTC
CASSEVRRWETQYF
>few|-|TRBJ2-1|TRBV5-1
TGCGCCAGCAGCTTTCGGAAGGGGAAATTATCATACGACAATGAGCAGTTCTTC
CASSFRKGKLSYDNEQFF
>-|TRBD2|TRBJ2-1|TRBV11-2
TGTGCCAGCAGCTCCCCCGCTAGCGGGAGTGGGAATGAGCAGTTCTTC
CASSSPASGSGNEQFF
>-|TRBD2|TRBJ2-5|TRBV7-2
TGTGCCAGCAGCTTTCCCCTAGCGGGAACGTTAGGAGAGACCCAGTACTTC
CASSFPLAGTLGETQYF
>-|TRBD2|TRBJ2-2|TRBV12-3/TRBV12-4
TGTGCCACCCTAGGCGGGAGGGGGAACACCGGGGAGCTGTTTTTT
CATLGGRGNTGELFF
>-|-|TRBJ1-6|TRBV29-1
TGCAGCGTTGCCCTTCTCCAGGTCTGTTCTACCTCCTATAATTCACCCCTCCACTTT
CSVALLQVCSTSYNSPLHF
>-|-|TRBJ2-1|TRBV7-2
TGTGCCAGCAGCTCTCCTGGCGGACTCCCATACAATGAGCAGTTCTTC
CASSSPGGLPYNEQFF
>-|TRBD1|TRBJ2-1|TRBV23-1
TGCGCCAGCAGTCAGCCGGGACAGGGTACTCAGGGGGCCCAACTCTTC
CASSQPGQGTQGAQLF
>-|TRBD2|TRBJ2-1|TRBV7-9
TGTGCCAGCAGCTTTACCCCGGGACTAGGAAATGAGCAGTTCTTC
CASSFTPGLGNEQFF
>-|-|TRBJ1-2|TRBV5-1
TGCGCCAGCAGCGCGACCGGGAGCCACTATGGCTACACCTTC
CASSATGSHYGYTF
>once|-|TRBJ2-5|TRBV7-9
TGTGCCAGCAGCTCTCGGGGCAACTCCCAAGAGCCCCAGTACTTC
CASSSRGNSQEPQYF
>-|-|TRBJ2-5|TRBV7-6
TGTGCCAGCGTCAGGGTCCCGGGGCAAGAGACCCAGTACTTC
CASVRVPGQETQYF
>few|TRBD1|TRBJ2-1|TRBV7-9
TGTGCCAGCAGCCCCGGACAGGGTTTCTTGTTCCACAATGAGCAGTTCTTC
CASSPGQGFLFHNEQFF
>few|TRBD2|TRBJ2-3|TRBV18
TGTGCCAGCTCACCAACGCGGGGGGCACCAGATACGCAGTATTTT
CASSPTRGAPDTQYF